The following is a T cell receptor (beta chain) sequence with its context. The data were produced by immunoSEQ multiplex PCR, yet TCRdb's version contains in-frame clones alone and is incomplete. The data show about 160,000 clones, roughly 90% seen once. This CDR3 region has 14 residues. V shed 3 bases, J shed 3 bases, and the junction held 2 bases outside the gene matches. Per the germline V gene, CDR1 is ENHRY and CDR2 is SYGVKD. The data derive from a study of blood T cell repertoires in COVID-19. J is TRBJ2-7 and V is TRBV10-3, with TRBD1 matching over 10 bases. Sequencing was carried out using peripheral blood. This receptor was obtained from a man aged 55-75 years with acute or convalescent COVID-19. CDR3 nucleotides: TGTGCCATCAGTGATAGGACAGGGGGCTACGAGCAGTACTTC. It specifies CAISDRTGGYEQYF.